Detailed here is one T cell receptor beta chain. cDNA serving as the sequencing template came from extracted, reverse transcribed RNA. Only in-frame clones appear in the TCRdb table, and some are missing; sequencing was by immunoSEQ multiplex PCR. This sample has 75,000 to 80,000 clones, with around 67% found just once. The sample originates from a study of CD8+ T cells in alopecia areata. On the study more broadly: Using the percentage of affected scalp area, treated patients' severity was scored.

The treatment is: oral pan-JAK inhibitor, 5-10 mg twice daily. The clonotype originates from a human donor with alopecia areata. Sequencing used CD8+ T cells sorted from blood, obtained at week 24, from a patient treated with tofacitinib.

In DNA form, the CDR3 reads TGTGCCAGCAGCTTAGCGGCGGGAGCGGAGGACCTTACTAACACCGGGGAGCTGTTTTTT. Protein sequence: CASSLAAGAEDLTNTGELFF. The genes are TRBV7-6 and TRBJ2-2; 7 positions match TRBD2. The CDR3 runs to 20 residues. Per the germline V gene, CDR1 is SGHVS and CDR2 is FNYEAQ. Trimming took 0 bases from V and 2 from J; bases not matched to a gene: 15.